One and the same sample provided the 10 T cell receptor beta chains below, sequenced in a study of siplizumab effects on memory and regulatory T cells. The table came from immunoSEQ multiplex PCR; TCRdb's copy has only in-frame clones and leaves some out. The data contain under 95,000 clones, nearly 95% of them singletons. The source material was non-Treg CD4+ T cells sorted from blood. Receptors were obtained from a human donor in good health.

CDR3 nucleotides: TGTGCCTGGAGGGACGAGGGGTCCTATAATTCACCCCTCCACTTT. It specifies CAWRDEGSYNSPLHF. The chain is built from TRBV30 and TRBJ1-6; maybe TRBD1 (5 bases). CDR1 and CDR2 from the germline V gene are GTSNPN and SVGIG (reference sequence). The V end was cut by 3 bases, the J end by 1 base, with 10 bases between. The CDR3 spans 15 residues.

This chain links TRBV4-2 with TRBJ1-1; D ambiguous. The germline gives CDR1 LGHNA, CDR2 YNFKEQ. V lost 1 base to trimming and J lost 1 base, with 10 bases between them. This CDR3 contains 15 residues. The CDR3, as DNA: TGTGCCAGCAGCCAAGCCTCTCTTTCGAACACTGAAGCTTTCTTT. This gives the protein CASSQASLSNTEAFF.

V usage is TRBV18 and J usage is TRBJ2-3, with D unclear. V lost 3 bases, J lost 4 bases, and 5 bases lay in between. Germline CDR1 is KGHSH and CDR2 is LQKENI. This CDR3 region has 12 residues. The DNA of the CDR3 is TGTGCCAGCTCACCTTCCTCAGATACGCAGTATTTT. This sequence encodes CASSPSSDTQYF.

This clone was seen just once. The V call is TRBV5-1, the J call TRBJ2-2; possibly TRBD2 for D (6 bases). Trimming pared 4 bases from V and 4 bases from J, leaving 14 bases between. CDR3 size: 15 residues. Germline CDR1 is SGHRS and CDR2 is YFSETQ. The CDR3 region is CASSPTLGGTGELFF. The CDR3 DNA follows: TGCGCCAGCAGCCCCACCCTGGGGGGCACCGGGGAGCTGTTTTTT. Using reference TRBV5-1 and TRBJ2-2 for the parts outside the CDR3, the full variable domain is KAGVTQTPRYLIKTRGQQVTLSCSPISGHRSVSWYQQTPGQGLQFLFEYFSETQRNKGNFPGRFSGRQFSNSRSEMNVSTLELGDSALYLCASSPTLGGTGELFFGEGSRLTVL.

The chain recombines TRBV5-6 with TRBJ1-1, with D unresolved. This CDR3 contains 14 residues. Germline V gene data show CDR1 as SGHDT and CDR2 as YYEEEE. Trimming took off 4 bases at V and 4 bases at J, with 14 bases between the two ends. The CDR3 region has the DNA TGTGCCAGCAGCCCAACCGGGCGGGGCACTGAAGCTTTCTTT. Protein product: CASSPTGRGTEAFF.

CDR3 bases: TGCGCCAGCAGCCGGGACAGGGCTACCTACAATGAGCAGTTCTTC. Translation gives CASSRDRATYNEQFF. The chain employs TRBV5-1 and TRBJ2-1, with 9 bases matching TRBD1. CDR1 is SGHRS, CDR2 YFSETQ, per germline. CDR3 length: 15 amino acids. The trim removed 4 bases at V and 2 bases at J, leaving 4 bases unmatched.

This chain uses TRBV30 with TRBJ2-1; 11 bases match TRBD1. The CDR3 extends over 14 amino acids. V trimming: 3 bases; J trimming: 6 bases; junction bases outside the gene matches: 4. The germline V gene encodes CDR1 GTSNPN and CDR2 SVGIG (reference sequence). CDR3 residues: CAWSGTGGINEQFF. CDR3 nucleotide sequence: TGTGCCTGGAGCGGGACAGGGGGGATCAATGAGCAGTTCTTC.

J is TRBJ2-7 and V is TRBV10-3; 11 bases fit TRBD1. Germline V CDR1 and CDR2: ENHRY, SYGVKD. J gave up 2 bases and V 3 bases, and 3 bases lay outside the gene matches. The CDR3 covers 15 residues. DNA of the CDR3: TGTGCCATCAGTGAAGGGACAGGGGGTCCCTACGAGCAGTACTTC. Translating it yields CAISEGTGGPYEQYF.

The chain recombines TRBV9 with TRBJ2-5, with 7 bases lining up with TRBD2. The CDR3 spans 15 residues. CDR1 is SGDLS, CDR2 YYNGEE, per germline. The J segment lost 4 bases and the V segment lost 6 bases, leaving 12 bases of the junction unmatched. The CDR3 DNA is TGTGCCAGCACCAGAAGTTTGGGGGGGACAGAGACCCAGTACTTC. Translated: CASTRSLGGTETQYF.

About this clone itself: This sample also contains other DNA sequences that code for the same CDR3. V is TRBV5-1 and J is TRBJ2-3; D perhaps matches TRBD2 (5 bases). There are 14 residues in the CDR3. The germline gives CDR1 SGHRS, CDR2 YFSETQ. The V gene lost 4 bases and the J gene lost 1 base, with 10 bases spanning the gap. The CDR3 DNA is TGCGCCAGCAGCGGAGGCGGCCGCACAGATACGCAGTATTTT. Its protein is CASSGGGRTDTQYF.